The subject of this entry is one TCR beta chain. This entry belongs to a study of T cells after posttransplantation cyclophosphamide. Assay: immunoSEQ multiplex PCR; the TCRdb copy retains only in-frame clones and omits some. The sample has some 40,000 clones, none seen only once. The clonotype comes from a man younger than 45 in good health and a related stem cell transplant donor. The sample consisted of PBMCs.

The CDR3: CASSLPGQFYNEQFF. In DNA form, the CDR3 reads TGTGCCAGCAGCTTACCCGGACAATTCTACAATGAGCAGTTCTTC. The gene calls are TRBV5-4 and TRBJ2-1; tentative D call: TRBD1 (5 bases). CDR1 is SGHNT, CDR2 YYREEE, per germline (reference sequence). With 2 bases removed from V and 3 bases from J, the gap between germline ends came to 12 bases. CDR3 length: 15 residues.